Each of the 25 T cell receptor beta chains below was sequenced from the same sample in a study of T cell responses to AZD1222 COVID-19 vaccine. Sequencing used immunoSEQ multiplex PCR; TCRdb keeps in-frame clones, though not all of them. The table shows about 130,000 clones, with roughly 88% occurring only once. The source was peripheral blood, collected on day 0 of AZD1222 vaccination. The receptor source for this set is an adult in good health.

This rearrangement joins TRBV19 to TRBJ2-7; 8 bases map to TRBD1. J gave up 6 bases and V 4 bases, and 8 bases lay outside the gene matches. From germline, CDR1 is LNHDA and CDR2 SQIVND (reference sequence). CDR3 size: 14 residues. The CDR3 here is CASSSGQGRGEQYF. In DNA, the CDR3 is TGTGCCAGTAGTAGCGGACAGGGTAGGGGCGAGCAGTACTTC.

The CDR3 DNA reads TGCGCCAGCAGCTTGGAGGGCAGGTCGGGGTATGGCTACACCTTC. Translating it yields CASSLEGRSGYGYTF. The V gene is TRBV5-1, the J gene TRBJ1-2; D ambiguous. The CDR3 contains 15 residues. V was cut by 0 bases and J by 5 bases, with 14 bases left in between. Germline-derived CDR1 and CDR2 are SGHRS and YFSETQ.

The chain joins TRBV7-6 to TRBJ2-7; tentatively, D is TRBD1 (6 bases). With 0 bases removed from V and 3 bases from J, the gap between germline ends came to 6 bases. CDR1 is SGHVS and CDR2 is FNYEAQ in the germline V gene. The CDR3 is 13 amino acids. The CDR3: CASSLARGYEQYF. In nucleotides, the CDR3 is TGTGCCAGCAGCTTAGCCAGGGGCTACGAGCAGTACTTC.

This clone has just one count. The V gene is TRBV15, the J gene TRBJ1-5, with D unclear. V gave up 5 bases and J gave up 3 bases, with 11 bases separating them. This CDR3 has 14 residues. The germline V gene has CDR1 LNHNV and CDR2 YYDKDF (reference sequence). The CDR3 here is CATSQDGFNQPQHF. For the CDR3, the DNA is TGTGCCACCAGCCAAGACGGTTTCAATCAGCCCCAGCATTTT.

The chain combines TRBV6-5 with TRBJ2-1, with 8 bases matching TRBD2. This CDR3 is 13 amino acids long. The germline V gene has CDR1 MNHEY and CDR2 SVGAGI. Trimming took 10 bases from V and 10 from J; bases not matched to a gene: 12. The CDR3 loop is CATGGLVHSEQFF. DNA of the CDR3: TGTGCCACCGGGGGACTAGTACATAGCGAGCAGTTCTTC.

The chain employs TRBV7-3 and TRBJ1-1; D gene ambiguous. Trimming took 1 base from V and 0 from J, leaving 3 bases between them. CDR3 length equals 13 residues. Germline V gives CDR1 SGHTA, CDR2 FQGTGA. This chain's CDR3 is CASSLSLNTEAFF. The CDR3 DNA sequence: TGTGCCAGCAGCTTAAGTTTGAACACTGAAGCTTTCTTT.

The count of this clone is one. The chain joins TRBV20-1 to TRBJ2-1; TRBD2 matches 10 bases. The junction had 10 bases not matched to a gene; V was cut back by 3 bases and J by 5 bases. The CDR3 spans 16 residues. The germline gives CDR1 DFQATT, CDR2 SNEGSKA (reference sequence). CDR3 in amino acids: CSASRQGLAAHNEQFF. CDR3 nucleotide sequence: TGCAGTGCTAGTCGACAAGGACTAGCGGCCCACAATGAGCAGTTCTTC.

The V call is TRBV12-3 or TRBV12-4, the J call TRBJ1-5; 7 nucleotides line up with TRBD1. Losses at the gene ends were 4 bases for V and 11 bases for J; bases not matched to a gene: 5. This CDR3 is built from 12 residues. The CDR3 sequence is CASSSTGATQHF. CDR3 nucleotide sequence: TGTGCCAGCAGTTCTACAGGGGCTACCCAGCATTTT.

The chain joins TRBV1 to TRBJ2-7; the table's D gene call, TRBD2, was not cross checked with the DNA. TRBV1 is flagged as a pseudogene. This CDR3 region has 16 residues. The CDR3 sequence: CTSSQASGTRPYEQYF. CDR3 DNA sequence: TGCACCAGCAGCCAAGCTTCCGGGACTAGACCCTACGAGCAGTACTTC.

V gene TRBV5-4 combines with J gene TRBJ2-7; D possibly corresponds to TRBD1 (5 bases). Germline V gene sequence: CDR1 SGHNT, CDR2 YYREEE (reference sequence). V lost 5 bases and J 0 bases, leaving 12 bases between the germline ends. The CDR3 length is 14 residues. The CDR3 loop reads CASSSRVHSYEQYF. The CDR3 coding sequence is TGTGCCAGCAGTTCCAGGGTACACTCCTACGAGCAGTACTTC. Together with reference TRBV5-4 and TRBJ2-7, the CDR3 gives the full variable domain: ETGVTQSPTHLIKTRGQQVTLRCSSQSGHNTVSWYQQALGQGPQFIFQYYREEENGRGNFPPRFSGLQFPNYSSELNVNALELDDSALYLCASSSRVHSYEQYFGPGTRLTVT.

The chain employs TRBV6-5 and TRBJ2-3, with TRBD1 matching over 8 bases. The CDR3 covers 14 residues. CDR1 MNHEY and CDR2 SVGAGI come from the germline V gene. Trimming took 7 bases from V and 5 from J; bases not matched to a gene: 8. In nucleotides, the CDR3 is TGTGCCAGCACCAAGACAGGGGTTGGAGATACGCAGTATTTT. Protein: CASTKTGVGDTQYF.

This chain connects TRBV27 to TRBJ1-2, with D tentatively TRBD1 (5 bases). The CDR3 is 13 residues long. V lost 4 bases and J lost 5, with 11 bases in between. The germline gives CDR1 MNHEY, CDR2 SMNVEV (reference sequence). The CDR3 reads CASSSTQGYGYTF. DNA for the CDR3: TGTGCCAGCAGTTCTACCCAGGGTTATGGCTACACCTTC.

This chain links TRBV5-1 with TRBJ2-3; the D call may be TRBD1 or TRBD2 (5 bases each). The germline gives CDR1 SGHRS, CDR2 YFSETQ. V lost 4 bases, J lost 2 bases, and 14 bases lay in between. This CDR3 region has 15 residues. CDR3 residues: CASSPRDPVTDTQYF. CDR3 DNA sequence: TGCGCCAGCAGCCCCAGGGACCCAGTCACAGATACGCAGTATTTT.

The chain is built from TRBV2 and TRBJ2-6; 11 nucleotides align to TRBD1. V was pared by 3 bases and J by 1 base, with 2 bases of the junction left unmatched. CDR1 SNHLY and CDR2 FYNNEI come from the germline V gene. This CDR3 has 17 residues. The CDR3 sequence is CASSDGQGASGANVLTF. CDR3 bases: TGTGCCAGCAGTGACGGACAGGGGGCATCTGGGGCCAACGTCCTGACTTTC.

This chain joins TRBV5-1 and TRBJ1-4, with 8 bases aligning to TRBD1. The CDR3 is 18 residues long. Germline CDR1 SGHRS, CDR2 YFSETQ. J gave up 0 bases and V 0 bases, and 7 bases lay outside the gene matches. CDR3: CASSLAGQGASTNEKLFF. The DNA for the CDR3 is TGCGCCAGCAGCTTGGCCGGGCAGGGGGCGTCAACTAATGAAAAACTGTTTTTT.

For the CDR3, the DNA is TGTGCCAGCAGCTTGGGTGCCCCGGGAGGCAATCAGCCCCAGCATTTT. Translation gives CASSLGAPGGNQPQHF. The gene calls are TRBV5-4 and TRBJ1-5; D is unclear. V was shortened by 0 bases and J by 2 bases, with 12 bases between the two germline ends. The CDR3 runs 16 residues. CDR1 and CDR2 (germline): SGHNT, YYREEE (reference sequence).

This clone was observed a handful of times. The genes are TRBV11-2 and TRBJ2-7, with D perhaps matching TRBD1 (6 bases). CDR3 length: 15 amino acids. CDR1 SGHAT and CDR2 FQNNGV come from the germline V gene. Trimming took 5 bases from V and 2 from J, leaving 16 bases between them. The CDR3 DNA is TGTGCCAGCAGCCCTTGGACGGCAGGGGCCTACGAGCAGTACTTC. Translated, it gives CASSPWTAGAYEQYF.

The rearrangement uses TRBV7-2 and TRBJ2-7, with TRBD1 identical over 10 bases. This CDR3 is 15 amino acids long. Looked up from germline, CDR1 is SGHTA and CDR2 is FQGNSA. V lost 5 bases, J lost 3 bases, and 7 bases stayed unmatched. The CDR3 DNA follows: TGTGCCAGCAGCGGGACAGGGGTAAACATCTACGAGCAGTACTTC. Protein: CASSGTGVNIYEQYF.

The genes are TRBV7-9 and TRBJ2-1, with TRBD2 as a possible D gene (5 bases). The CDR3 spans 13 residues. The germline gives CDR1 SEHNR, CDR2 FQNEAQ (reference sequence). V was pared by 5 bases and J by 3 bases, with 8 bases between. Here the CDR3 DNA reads TGTGCCAGCAGCCCAGGAGGCTACAATGAGCAGTTCTTC. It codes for CASSPGGYNEQFF.

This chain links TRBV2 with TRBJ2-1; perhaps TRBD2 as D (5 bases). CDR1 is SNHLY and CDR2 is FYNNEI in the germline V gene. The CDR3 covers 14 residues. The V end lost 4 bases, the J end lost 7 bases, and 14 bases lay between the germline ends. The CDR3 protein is CASSVPSSLNEQFF. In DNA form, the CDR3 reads TGTGCCAGCAGTGTTCCTAGCAGTTTAAATGAGCAGTTCTTC.

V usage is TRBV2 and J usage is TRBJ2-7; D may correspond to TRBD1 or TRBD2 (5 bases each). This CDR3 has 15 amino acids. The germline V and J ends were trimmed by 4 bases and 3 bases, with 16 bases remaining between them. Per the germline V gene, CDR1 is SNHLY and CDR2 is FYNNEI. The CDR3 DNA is TGTGCCAGCAGTGGTCCTGGGACGGGCTACTACGAGCAGTACTTC. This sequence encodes CASSGPGTGYYEQYF.

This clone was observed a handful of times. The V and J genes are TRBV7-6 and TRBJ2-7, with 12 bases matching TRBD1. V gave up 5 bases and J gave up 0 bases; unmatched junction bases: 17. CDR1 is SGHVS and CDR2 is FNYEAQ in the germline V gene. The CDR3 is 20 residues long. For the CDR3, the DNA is TGTGCCAGCAGCCCGGGGACAGGGGGCCAAAGAAAGATAAGCTCCTACGAGCAGTACTTC. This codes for CASSPGTGGQRKISSYEQYF.

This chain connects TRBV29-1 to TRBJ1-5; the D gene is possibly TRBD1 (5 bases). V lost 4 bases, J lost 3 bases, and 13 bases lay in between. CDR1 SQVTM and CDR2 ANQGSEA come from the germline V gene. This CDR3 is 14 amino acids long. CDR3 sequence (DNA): TGCAGCGTTGTTTTCCAGGGCCTCAATCAGCCCCAGCATTTT. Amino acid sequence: CSVVFQGLNQPQHF.

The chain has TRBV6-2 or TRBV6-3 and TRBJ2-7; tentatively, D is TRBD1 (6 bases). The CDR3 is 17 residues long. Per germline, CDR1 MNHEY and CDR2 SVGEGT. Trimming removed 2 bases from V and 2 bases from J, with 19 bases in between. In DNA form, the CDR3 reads TGTGCCAGCAGTTACCCTTTAGGGGGTCGGTTCCCCTACGAGCAGTACTTC. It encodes CASSYPLGGRFPYEQYF.

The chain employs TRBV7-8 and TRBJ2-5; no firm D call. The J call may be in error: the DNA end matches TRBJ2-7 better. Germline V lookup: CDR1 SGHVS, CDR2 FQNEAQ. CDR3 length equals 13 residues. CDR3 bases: TGTGCCAGCAGTCCCGAAGAAATACGCGAGCAGTACTTC. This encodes CASSPEEIREQYF.